These 16 T cell receptor beta chains originate from one sample sequenced in a study of T cells in Graves' hyperthyroidism and ophthalmopathy. RNA transcripts yielded amplified TCR beta CDR3 regions. First-round RT-PCR targeting the TCR CDR3 was performed with the HTBI primer set. TCRdb itself ran the multiplex PCR reads through MiXCR, one entry per CDR3 protein. The profile shows 280,000 or so distinct CDR3 sequences, 15% of them singletons. The material sequenced was blood. The receptor set was obtained from a woman aged 45 to 65 with Graves' hyperthyroidism that later progressed to Graves' ophthalmopathy.

The chain combines TRBV20-1 with TRBJ2-7; the D call may be TRBD1 or TRBD2 (5 bases each). The germline V gene has CDR1 DFQATT and CDR2 SNEGSKA (reference sequence). V lost 4 bases to trimming and J lost 2 bases, with 12 bases between them. This CDR3 is 13 amino acids long. The CDR3 is CSATQGEPYEQYF. The CDR3 nucleotides read TGCAGTGCTACCCAGGGAGAGCCCTACGAGCAGTACTTC.

This clonotype was detected many times. This rearrangement joins TRBV27 to TRBJ2-6; D call uncertain. The length of the CDR3 is 14 residues. The ends were cut back, 5 bases at V and 0 bases at J, with 5 bases in the middle. Germline CDR1 MNHEY, CDR2 SMNVEV (reference sequence). CDR3 nucleotides: TGTGCCAGCAGTCTGTCCTCTGGGGCCAACGTCCTGACTTTC. It yields the protein CASSLSSGANVLTF.

The chain uses TRBV20-1 and TRBJ1-5; maybe TRBD1 (5 bases). The CDR3 has 12 amino acids. The V gene's germline CDR1 is DFQATT and CDR2 SNEGSKA (reference sequence). Trimming removed 6 bases at V and 8 bases at J, with 14 bases between. CDR3 DNA sequence: TGCAGTGCAAGCGGGGGAGGGGAGCCCCAGCATTTT. Its translation is CSASGGGEPQHF.

This clonotype was picked up many times. This chain uses TRBV18 with TRBJ1-1; D may be TRBD1 (5 bases). V lost 0 bases, J lost 1 base, and 18 bases lay in between. Germline CDR1 KGHSH, CDR2 LQKENI. The CDR3 length is 18 residues. The CDR3 protein is CASSPPNEMRGSNTEAFF. In DNA, the CDR3 is TGTGCCAGCTCACCACCTAACGAAATGAGGGGTTCGAACACTGAAGCTTTCTTT.

This clonotype was observed at least ten times. This chain links TRBV24-1 with TRBJ2-2, with D perhaps being TRBD1 or TRBD2 (5 bases each). Germline V gives CDR1 KGHDR, CDR2 SFDVKD. The V and J ends lost 8 bases and 4 bases respectively, with 10 bases between them. The CDR3 runs to 13 residues. CDR3 sequence (DNA): TGTGCCACCAAGGAGAGGGGCACCGGGGAGCTGTTTTTT. Translated, it gives CATKERGTGELFF.

This clonotype was counted many times. The chain links TRBV20-1 to TRBJ2-7, with TRBD2 matching 13 bases. Germline V lookup: CDR1 DFQATT, CDR2 SNEGSKA (reference sequence). V lost 3 bases, J lost 3 bases, and 8 bases stayed unmatched. There are 16 residues in the CDR3. CDR3 region: CSASGGRTSGSYEQYF. The CDR3 DNA is TGCAGTGCTAGTGGGGGTCGGACTAGCGGGAGCTACGAGCAGTACTTC.

The genes are TRBV7-2 and TRBJ1-3; D ambiguous. Per the germline V gene, CDR1 is SGHTA and CDR2 is FQGNSA. There are 15 residues in the CDR3. V was shortened by 6 bases and J by 2 bases, with 14 bases between the two germline ends. CDR3 sequence reads: CASRKDWWAGNTIYF. CDR3 bases: TGTGCCAGCAGAAAAGACTGGTGGGCTGGAAACACCATATATTTT.

The chain couples TRBV25-1 to TRBJ2-1; TRBD2 matches 9 bases. CDR1 and CDR2 from the germline V gene are MGHDK and SYGVNS. V shed 2 bases, J shed 3 bases, and the junction held 5 bases outside the gene matches. This CDR3 has 16 residues. Here the CDR3 reads CASSELASGVYNEQFF. The CDR3 region has the DNA TGTGCCAGCAGTGAACTAGCTAGCGGGGTCTACAATGAGCAGTTCTTC. Full variable domain (remainder filled in from reference TRBV25-1 and TRBJ2-1): EADIYQTPRYLVIGTGKKITLECSQTMGHDKMYWYQQDPGMELHLIHYSYGVNSTEKGDLSSESTVSRIRTEHFPLTLESARPSHTSQYLCASSELASGVYNEQFFGPGTRLTVL.

This clonotype was detected many times. The V and J genes are TRBV7-8 and TRBJ1-2, with 7 bases lining up with TRBD1. The CDR3 length is 17 residues. The V and J ends lost 4 bases and 0 bases, in that order; junction bases with no gene match: 11. Germline CDR1 SGHVS, CDR2 FQNEAQ. The CDR3 DNA follows: TGTGCCAGCAGCTCAGCCCGGGACAGAAAAACTAACTATGGCTACACCTTC. This gives the protein CASSSARDRKTNYGYTF.

This clonotype was observed many times. V gene TRBV6-1 combines with J gene TRBJ2-7, with D hard to call. The germline V and J ends were trimmed by 8 bases and 1 base, with 15 bases remaining between them. This CDR3 has 14 residues. The germline V gene encodes CDR1 MNHNS and CDR2 SASEGT. CDR3 sequence (DNA): TGTGCCAGCCGAGTAGGGCGCCTTTCCTACGAGCAGTACTTC. It specifies CASRVGRLSYEQYF.

This clonotype occurred many times. V usage is TRBV6-6 and J usage is TRBJ1-2, with 7 positions matching TRBD1. J was trimmed by 5 bases and V by 0 bases; bases with no gene match: 12. The CDR3 has 17 amino acids. CDR1 is MNHNY, CDR2 SVGAGI, per germline (reference sequence). The chain's CDR3 is CASSYSWDRPDLYGYTF. The CDR3 nucleotides read TGTGCCAGCAGTTACTCTTGGGACAGACCTGATTTATATGGCTACACCTTC.

This clonotype was detected ten times or more. The rearrangement links TRBV9 to TRBJ2-1, with TRBD2 identical over 7 bases. The CDR3 sequence is 15 residues long. Trimming cost V 2 bases and J 5 bases; bases outside gene matches: 7. Germline CDR1 SGDLS, CDR2 YYNGEE. CDR3: CASSVRGSSDNEQFF. CDR3 sequence (DNA): TGTGCCAGCAGCGTTCGCGGGAGTTCCGACAATGAGCAGTTCTTC.

This clonotype was seen repeatedly, ten times or more. This chain uses TRBV11-2 with TRBJ2-3, with no clear D. This CDR3 comprises 15 residues. The ends were cut back, 2 bases at V and 0 bases at J, with 9 bases in the middle. Per germline, CDR1 SGHAT and CDR2 FQNNGV. The CDR3 region is CASSLNPLSTDTQYF. The CDR3 DNA is TGTGCCAGCAGCTTAAATCCCTTAAGCACAGATACGCAGTATTTT.

This clonotype was detected many times. The chain employs TRBV3-1 and TRBJ2-2, with D possibly TRBD2 on 5 matching bases. Deletions cut 3 bases from V and 1 base from J, with 12 bases between. This CDR3 is built from 16 residues. The germline CDR1 and CDR2 sequences are LGHDT and YNNKEL (reference sequence). The CDR3 DNA reads as TGTGCCAGCAGCCAGGACCCCAGCGGGAACACCGGGGAGCTGTTTTTT. It codes for CASSQDPSGNTGELFF.

This clonotype has just a few counts. A junction boundary mismatches the germline segment, possibly from a read error. V usage is TRBV20-1 and J usage is TRBJ2-5, with D perhaps matching TRBD2 (6 bases). This CDR3 spans 14 amino acids. Germline CDR1 is DFQATT and CDR2 is SNEGSKA (reference sequence). In DNA, the CDR3 is TGCAGAGCTAACTCCGGGGGTGTGGGAGAGACCCAGTACTTC. Amino acid sequence: CRANSGGVGETQYF.

This clonotype was counted ten times or more. The chain joins TRBV11-2 to TRBJ2-1; D gene ambiguous. The CDR3 has 13 residues. Germline-derived CDR1 and CDR2 are SGHAT and FQNNGV. V was shortened by 2 bases and J by 4 bases, with 6 bases between the two germline ends. This CDR3 reads CASSLNAYNEQFF. The CDR3 DNA sequence: TGTGCCAGCAGCTTAAACGCGTACAATGAGCAGTTCTTC.